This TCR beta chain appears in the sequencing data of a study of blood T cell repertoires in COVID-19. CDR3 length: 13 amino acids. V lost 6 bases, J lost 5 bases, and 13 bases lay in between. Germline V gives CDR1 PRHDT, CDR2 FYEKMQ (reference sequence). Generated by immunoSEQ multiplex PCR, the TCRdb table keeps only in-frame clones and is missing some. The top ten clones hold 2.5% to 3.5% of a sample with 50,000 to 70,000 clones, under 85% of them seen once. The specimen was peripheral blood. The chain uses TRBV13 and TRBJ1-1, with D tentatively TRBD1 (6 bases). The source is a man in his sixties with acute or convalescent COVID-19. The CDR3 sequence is CASSQQGRTEAFF. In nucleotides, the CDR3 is TGTGCCAGCAGTCAACAGGGAAGGACTGAAGCTTTCTTT.